The sequence of this T cell receptor beta chain was determined in a study of T cells in Graves' hyperthyroidism and ophthalmopathy. For the study at large: The blood sample was taken at first diagnosis, before treatment began.

Ten or more counts support this clonotype. Any patient presenting with uncontrolled infection, other autoimmune disease, pregnancy or lactation was left out. The CDR3 totals 13 residues. The germline CDR1 and CDR2 sequences are GTSNPN and SVGIG (reference sequence). Trimming cost V 3 bases and J 4 bases, with 12 bases left between them. Amplified TCR beta CDR3 regions derived from RNA transcripts. The HTBI primer set was used in a first-round RT-PCR of the TCR CDR3. In TCRdb, the multiplex PCR reads were re-called with MiXCR into one record per CDR3 protein. This table holds roughly 640,000 distinct CDR3 sequences, roughly a sixth found once.

The sequenced sample consisted of blood. This receptor was taken from a woman between 35 and 50 years old with Graves' ophthalmopathy. The rearrangement joins TRBV30 to TRBJ1-2; weak D call: TRBD1 (5 bases). The CDR3 region is CAWRATGSYGYTF. CDR3 DNA sequence: TGTGCCTGGAGGGCTACAGGATCCTATGGCTACACCTTC.